The sequence of this T cell receptor (beta chain) was determined in a study of T-cell reconstitution after alpha-beta-depleted transplantation in children (dated by TCRdb to between 2015 and 2016). Background on the whole study: Using TCR repertoire profiling, the study quantitatively followed how T-cell immune reconstitution unfolded in children after TCRalphabeta/CD19-depleted allogeneic hematopoietic cell transplantation.

Receptor libraries were prepared by PCR. These reads were obtained on an Illumina HiSeq 2500. Molecular barcoding was employed in the preparation of TCR libraries, with unique molecular identifiers being used to normalize TCRbeta repertoire quantification. In TCRdb, the public reads were trimmed at Q25 with fastp and aligned with MiXCR, with productive beta chains retained. Every distinct CDR3 protein forms one entry, paired with its most common genes and DNA. The sample table holds fewer than 400,000 distinct CDR3 sequences, of which about 20% were seen once. Together, the top ten hold around 3.9% of the sample. Concerning this clonotype itself: The antigen it recognizes is unknown. It has no much larger one-base neighbor in the sample; base qualities were not kept.

The cysteine opens and the phenylalanine closes a CDR3 of 13 amino acids. Of all the DNA, just the CDR3 is kept, 39 bases in frame from base 1. V lost 4 bases and J lost 2 bases; the stretch between them is 12 bases long. CDR1 SQVTM and CDR2 ANQGSEA were looked up in the germline V gene. The chain uses TRBV29-1 and TRBJ2-7, and TRBD2 may be the D gene, going by 5 matching bases. This specimen consisted of PBMCs from the stem cell graft donor, obtained from the stem cell graft. The TCR sequence derives from a human donor who donated a stem cell graft to a child with acute myeloid leukemia. The CDR3 protein is CSVAPRAAYEQYF. The base sequence is TGCAGCGTTGCCCCGAGGGCAGCCTACGAGCAGTACTTC.